The next 12 T cell receptor beta chains were all read from a single sample in a study of blood T cell repertoires in COVID-19. The table came from immunoSEQ multiplex PCR; TCRdb's copy has only in-frame clones and leaves some out. The table includes roughly 70,000 clones, about four fifths detected once. The sequenced sample was peripheral blood. The receptors were sampled from a man in his 70s with acute or convalescent COVID-19.

J is TRBJ2-7 and V is TRBV3-1 (or the pseudogene TRBV3-2); TRBD2 is a possible D gene (5 bases). Germline V gives CDR1 LGHDT, CDR2 YNNKEL (reference sequence). The V end was cut by 3 bases, the J end by 8 bases, with 14 bases between. The CDR3 covers 13 residues. DNA for the CDR3: TGTGCCAGCAGCCAGAGTGTCCTAGCCCAGCAGTACTTC. It is translated as CASSQSVLAQQYF.

V gene TRBV28 combines with J gene TRBJ1-1; D might be TRBD1 (5 bases). Germline V gene lookup returns CDR1 MDHEN and CDR2 SYDVKM. The CDR3 has 14 residues. V lost 7 bases, J lost 1 base, and 13 bases lay in between. The CDR3 spells CASIGGGENTEAFF. The CDR3 DNA reads TGTGCCAGCATAGGTGGGGGGGAGAACACTGAAGCTTTCTTT. The full variable domain, completed using reference TRBV28 and TRBJ1-1, is DVKVTQSSRYLVKRTGEKVFLECVQDMDHENMFWYRQDPGLGLRLIYFSYDVKMKEKGDIPEGYSVSREKKERFSLILESASTNQTSMYLCASIGGGENTEAFFGQGTRLTVV.

The rearrangement uses TRBV5-6 and TRBJ2-3; tentatively, D is TRBD1 (6 bases). This CDR3 has 14 residues. Germline V lookup: CDR1 SGHDT, CDR2 YYEEEE. V lost 0 bases and J 2 bases, leaving 7 bases between the germline ends. The CDR3 loop is CASSLVGHTDTQYF. The CDR3 DNA is TGTGCCAGCAGCTTGGTGGGACACACAGATACGCAGTATTTT.

This rearrangement joins TRBV5-1 to TRBJ1-1, with TRBD1 matching 9 bases. The V and J ends lost 4 bases and 5 bases, in that order; junction bases with no gene match: 12. The CDR3 sequence is 16 residues long. Germline values: CDR1 SGHRS, CDR2 YFSETQ. The CDR3 sequence is CASSPLPQGAKTEAFF. CDR3 nucleotides: TGCGCCAGCAGCCCCCTCCCACAGGGGGCGAAAACTGAAGCTTTCTTT.

This chain uses TRBV19 with TRBJ2-4; possibly TRBD2 for D (6 bases). CDR1 and CDR2 (germline): LNHDA, SQIVND (reference sequence). This CDR3 has 14 amino acids. Trimming cost V 4 bases and J 4 bases, with 11 bases left between them. The CDR3 protein is CASSNPGEKNIQYF. CDR3 in DNA: TGTGCCAGTAGTAATCCGGGAGAGAAAAACATTCAGTACTTC.

This clone is labeled as medium-sized. The J gene is TRBJ2-3, the V gene TRBV29-1, with D tentatively TRBD2 (6 bases). Trimming left V 2 bases short and J 5 bases short, with 17 bases between. The CDR3 covers 15 residues. Germline V gene lookup returns CDR1 SQVTM and CDR2 ANQGSEA. CDR3 in DNA: TGCAGCGTTGAACTCAGAGTCAGGGAGGTAGATACGCAGTATTTT. Amino acid sequence: CSVELRVREVDTQYF.

This chain connects TRBV7-2 to TRBJ2-2; no clear D. Germline V gene lookup returns CDR1 SGHTA and CDR2 FQGNSA. V shed 3 bases and J shed 7 bases, with 9 bases lying between them. The CDR3 length is 13 residues. CDR3 residues: CASSFELSGELFF. The CDR3 coding sequence is TGTGCCAGCAGCTTCGAACTGAGCGGGGAGCTGTTTTTT.

This chain uses TRBV29-1 with TRBJ2-1, with D perhaps TRBD2 (7 bases). Germline CDR1 and CDR2: SQVTM and ANQGSEA. This CDR3 comprises 10 residues. V was shortened by 6 bases and J by 13 bases, with 13 bases between the two germline ends. CDR3 residues: CSVKGDYQFF. The DNA of the CDR3 is TGCAGCGTAAAGGGGGACTATCAGTTCTTC.

The V call is TRBV3-1 (or the pseudogene TRBV3-2), the J call TRBJ2-3, with 8 bases matching TRBD2. With 2 bases clipped from V and 2 bases from J, the junction kept 3 bases outside the gene matches. Germline V gene sequence: CDR1 LGHDT, CDR2 YNNKEL (reference sequence). The CDR3 runs to 15 residues. CDR3 DNA: TGTGCCAGCAGCCAAAATAGCGGGAACACAGATACGCAGTATTTT. Protein product: CASSQNSGNTDTQYF.

This sequence joins TRBV10-3 and TRBJ2-1; the D gene is possibly TRBD1 (5 bases). CDR1 is ENHRY, CDR2 SYGVKD, per germline. V lost 3 bases to trimming and J lost 7 bases, with 13 bases between them. The CDR3 totals 14 residues. For the CDR3, the DNA is TGTGCCATCAGTGACAGGGCGGCCTGGAATGAGCAGTTCTTC. It is translated as CAISDRAAWNEQFF.

This clone was counted only a few times. V gene TRBV6-5 combines with J gene TRBJ1-1; maybe TRBD1 (6 bases). Germline CDR1 and CDR2: MNHEY and SVGAGI. The V end lost 5 bases, the J end lost 3 bases, and 16 bases lay between the germline ends. The CDR3 is 15 residues long. The CDR3 bases are TGTGCCAGCAGTCCCAGGGGTGCGTTGCACACTGAAGCTTTCTTT. Translating it yields CASSPRGALHTEAFF.

The genes are TRBV3-1 (or the pseudogene TRBV3-2) and TRBJ2-3; possible D gene TRBD2, 5 bases. The CDR3 runs 17 residues. Deletions cut 4 bases from V and 2 bases from J, with 19 bases between. CDR1 LGHDT and CDR2 YNNKEL come from the germline V gene (reference sequence). CDR3 in DNA: TGTGCCAGCAGCCCCGGGGATACTCCTAGTCACACAGATACGCAGTATTTT. Its protein product is CASSPGDTPSHTDTQYF.